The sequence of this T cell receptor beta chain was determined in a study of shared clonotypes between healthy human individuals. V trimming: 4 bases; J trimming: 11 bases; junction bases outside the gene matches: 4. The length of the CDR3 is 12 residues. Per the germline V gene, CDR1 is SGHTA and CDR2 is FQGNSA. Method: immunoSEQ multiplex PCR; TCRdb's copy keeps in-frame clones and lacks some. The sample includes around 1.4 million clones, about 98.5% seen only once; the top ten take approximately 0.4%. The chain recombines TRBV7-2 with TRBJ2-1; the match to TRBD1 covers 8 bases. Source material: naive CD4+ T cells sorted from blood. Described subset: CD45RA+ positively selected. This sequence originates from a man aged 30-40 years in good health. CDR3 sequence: CASSSDRGKQFF. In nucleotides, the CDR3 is TGTGCCAGCAGCTCCGACAGGGGCAAGCAGTTCTTC.